This entry concerns a single T cell receptor (beta chain). Its antigen remains unknown. A much larger clone sits a single nucleotide away, making a read error possible. The sample is drawn from a study of molecular identifiers for immune sequencing clone quantification. Bulk TCR libraries used previously described methods and listed TCR primers. TCRdb ran MiXCR on the PCR reads and lists one entry per CDR3 protein. The sample includes under 800,000 distinct CDR3 sequences, 25% seen only once; the top ten take about 0.73%. Study results and caveats: Spiked Jurkat TCR RNA equivalent to one cell was reportedly detectable in some 960,000 naive cells.

Germline CDR1 and CDR2: MNHEY and SMNVEV (reference sequence). The V gene lost 4 bases and the J gene lost 7 bases, with 19 bases spanning the gap. The CDR3 is made up of 15 amino acids. Sequences were obtained from naive CD8+ T cells from blood, with Jurkat cell RNA spiked in. Stated subset: FACS-sorted CD8+CD4-CCR7+CD45RA+ naive T cells. This rearrangement joins TRBV27 to TRBJ2-5, with D uncertain. The clonotype comes from a human donor in good health. Some libraries in this study had Jurkat cell RNA spiked in. The CDR3 DNA is TGTGCCAGCAGTTCCACAGTTGCGAACATTGCGACCCAGTACTTC. Amino acids: CASSSTVANIATQYF.